The 2 T cell receptor beta chains below were found in one sample sequenced in a study of cytomegalovirus exposure and HLA in healthy donors. Assay: immunoSEQ multiplex PCR; the TCRdb copy retains only in-frame clones and omits some. The sample gives tens of thousands of clones, roughly 88% of which show up once; under 7.5% is in the top ten. The source material was PBMCs. Receptor source: a woman aged 25 to 39 in good health and CMV-seronegative.

This clone was found once. V gene TRBV6-4 combines with J gene TRBJ2-2; possible D gene TRBD2, 5 bases. There are 13 residues in the CDR3. Germline lookup yields CDR1 MRHNA and CDR2 SNTAGT. V shed 1 base and J shed 6 bases, with 6 bases lying between them. DNA for the CDR3: TGTGCCAGCAGTGACTGGGGAGCCGGGGAGCTGTTTTTT. Translating it yields CASSDWGAGELFF.

CDR3 in DNA: TGTGCCAGCAGCTTAATGCCAGGGGACGTTAACTATGGCTACACCTTC. Its translation: CASSLMPGDVNYGYTF. The chain is built from TRBV7-3 and TRBJ1-2, with a tentative D call TRBD1 (6 bases). Germline CDR1 reads SGHTA; CDR2 reads FQGTGA. The CDR3 has 16 residues. V lost 1 base and J 1 base, leaving 13 bases between the germline ends.